These 23 T cell receptor beta chains came from one sample sequenced in a study of long-term antiretroviral therapy in people with HIV. Survey level was the resolution at which the v3.0 immunoSEQ assay ran. Data came from immunoSEQ multiplex PCR; TCRdb stores just in-frame clones and leaves some out. The table lists more than 30,000 clones, about 80% of them singletons, with 7.9% in the top ten. Sequencing was performed on unsorted PBMCs, taken 0.4 years before starting antiretroviral therapy. These receptors all come from a man aged 18 to 29 with HIV.

This sequence joins TRBV9 and TRBJ2-7; tentative D call: TRBD2 (6 bases). V was clipped by 2 bases and J by 3 bases, with 12 bases between them. This CDR3 contains 14 residues. Germline V gives CDR1 SGDLS, CDR2 YYNGEE. This chain's CDR3 is CASSVGGSSYEQYF. The CDR3, as DNA: TGTGCCAGCAGCGTGGGGGGTAGCAGCTACGAGCAGTACTTC.

This clone was detected only once. The chain joins TRBV6-5 to TRBJ2-1; D ambiguous. Germline loops: CDR1 MNHEY, CDR2 SVGAGI. This CDR3 region has 13 residues. V was trimmed by 2 bases and J by 11 bases, leaving 13 bases between them. The CDR3 DNA follows: TGTGCCAGCAGTTACGTCAACAGCAACAAGCAGTTCTTC. This encodes CASSYVNSNKQFF.

The chain recombines TRBV6-1 with TRBJ2-2; TRBD2 might be the D (6 bases). CDR1 is MNHNS, CDR2 SASEGT, per germline. Trimming removed 8 bases from V and 1 base from J, with 14 bases in between. The CDR3 runs to 15 residues. CDR3 residues: CASLPGGVNTGELFF. CDR3 DNA sequence: TGTGCCAGCCTCCCCGGGGGAGTGAACACCGGGGAGCTGTTTTTT.

In DNA form, the CDR3 reads TGTGCCAGCAGGGGGGCCTACGAGCAGTACTTC. As protein: CASRGAYEQYF. The rearrangement joins TRBV6-5 to TRBJ2-7; possibly TRBD1 or TRBD2 for D (5 bases each). The germline V gene has CDR1 MNHEY and CDR2 SVGAGI. Trimming took off 6 bases at V and 2 bases at J, with 5 bases between the two ends. The CDR3 is made up of 11 amino acids.

The chain has TRBV9 and TRBJ2-1; 11 bases match TRBD2. This CDR3 is built from 17 residues. J was trimmed by 2 bases and V by 0 bases; bases with no gene match: 4. CDR1 and CDR2 from the germline V gene are SGDLS and YYNGEE. The CDR3, as DNA: TGTGCCAGCAGCGTAGAGGTAGCGGGAGGGCCCTACAATGAGCAGTTCTTC. Translating it yields CASSVEVAGGPYNEQFF.

This clone came up once. The J gene is TRBJ2-1, the V gene TRBV11-2; TRBD2 agrees at 9 bases. Trimming at V came to 5 bases and at J to 7 bases, leaving 18 bases not matched to a gene. The CDR3 runs to 18 residues. The germline CDR1 and CDR2 sequences are SGHAT and FQNNGV. CDR3 protein: CASSADSSGGQRRNEQFF. DNA of the CDR3: TGTGCCAGCAGCGCGGACTCGAGCGGGGGGCAGAGGAGAAATGAGCAGTTCTTC.

This clone was seen more than once but under ten times. The chain combines TRBV27 with TRBJ2-7; no clear D. CDR1 is MNHEY, CDR2 SMNVEV, per germline (reference sequence). The CDR3 has 13 residues. Deletions cut 3 bases from V and 0 bases from J, with 6 bases between. CDR3 nucleotides: TGTGCCAGCAGTTTTTCTAGCTCCTACGAGCAGTACTTC. It is translated as CASSFSSSYEQYF.

This clone is a singleton in its sample. The chain recombines TRBV6-1 with TRBJ2-1; D call uncertain. Trimming removed 0 bases at V and 3 bases at J, with 6 bases between. This CDR3 has 14 residues. Germline lookup yields CDR1 MNHNS and CDR2 SASEGT. CDR3 bases: TGTGCCAGCAGTGAAGCGGCAGACTACAATGAGCAGTTCTTC. Residues: CASSEAADYNEQFF.

CDR3 sequence (DNA): TGTGCCAGCAGGAGGACTAGCGGACAAGAGACCCAGTACTTC. As protein: CASRRTSGQETQYF. The V gene is TRBV25-1, the J gene TRBJ2-5, with 10 bases fitting TRBD2. With 6 bases clipped from V and 2 bases from J, the junction kept 3 bases outside the gene matches. In germline, CDR1 is MGHDK, CDR2 SYGVNS. CDR3 size: 14 residues.

The genes are TRBV6-1 and TRBJ1-4, with 7 bases aligning to TRBD1. Germline CDR1 MNHNS, CDR2 SASEGT. V shed 3 bases and J 0 bases; nucleotides not matched to a gene: 7. The CDR3 loop spans 17 amino acids. The CDR3 region has the DNA TGTGCCAGCAGTGAGAGACAGGGTGGGGCAACTAATGAAAAACTGTTTTTT. This translates into CASSERQGGATNEKLFF.

V is TRBV5-1 and J is TRBJ1-1, with TRBD1 matching over 7 bases. Germline trimming cut 2 bases from V and 11 bases from J; bases unmatched to any gene: 9. This CDR3 is 13 amino acids long. Germline CDR1 is SGHRS and CDR2 is YFSETQ. The CDR3 sequence is CASSLDRVEGAFF. In DNA, the CDR3 is TGCGCCAGCAGCTTAGACAGGGTCGAGGGGGCTTTCTTT.

The chain combines TRBV11-3 with TRBJ2-1; 11 bases align to TRBD2. There are 16 residues in the CDR3. From germline, CDR1 is SGHNT and CDR2 YENEEA. With 4 bases clipped from V and 4 bases from J, the junction kept 6 bases outside the gene matches. The CDR3 loop is CASSYYGTSGYNEQFF. The CDR3 bases are TGTGCCAGCAGCTACTACGGGACTAGCGGATACAATGAGCAGTTCTTC.

This chain connects TRBV7-2 to TRBJ1-2, with 7 bases aligning to TRBD1. The CDR3 covers 14 residues. Looked up from germline, CDR1 is SGHTA and CDR2 is FQGNSA. Trimming removed 5 bases from V and 5 bases from J; junction bases left unmatched: 8. CDR3 DNA: TGTGCCAGCAGCCCCTCCGGGACAGCTTATGGCTACACCTTC. This encodes CASSPSGTAYGYTF.

The chain employs TRBV6-1 and TRBJ1-5, with 7 bases fitting TRBD1. The CDR3 has 15 residues. CDR1 is MNHNS, CDR2 SASEGT, per germline. V shed 5 bases and J 2 bases; nucleotides not matched to a gene: 6. DNA of the CDR3: TGTGCCAGCAGTAATCTAGGACAGGGCAATCAGCCCCAGCATTTT. Its protein is CASSNLGQGNQPQHF.

V gene TRBV23-1 combines with J gene TRBJ1-1; 7 nucleotides align to TRBD1. TRBV23-1 counts as an open reading frame of uncertain function. The trim removed 0 bases at V and 2 bases at J, leaving 6 bases unmatched. The CDR3 totals 16 residues. CDR3 in amino acids: CASSQSLGQQNTEAFF. In DNA, the CDR3 is TGCGCCAGCAGTCAATCGCTGGGACAGCAAAACACTGAAGCTTTCTTT.

This chain joins TRBV19 and TRBJ2-3; 10 bases match TRBD2. CDR1 and CDR2 from the germline V gene are LNHDA and SQIVND (reference sequence). CDR3 length equals 15 residues. V was pared by 3 bases and J by 5 bases, with 5 bases of the junction left unmatched. CDR3 nucleotides: TGTGCCAGTAGTATGAGCGGGAGGGAGAGAGATACGCAGTATTTT. Protein sequence: CASSMSGRERDTQYF.

The gene calls are TRBV7-8 and TRBJ2-7; unclear D gene. Deletions cut 2 bases from V and 0 bases from J, with 8 bases between. Germline values: CDR1 SGHVS, CDR2 FQNEAQ. The CDR3 extends over 14 amino acids. CDR3 nucleotides: TGTGCCAGCAGCTTATCCCCCAGCTCCTACGAGCAGTACTTC. Translation gives CASSLSPSSYEQYF.

The CDR3 is CASSDAASGYNEQFF. In nucleotides, the CDR3 is TGTGCCAGCAGTGACGCGGCTAGCGGCTACAATGAGCAGTTCTTC. The rearrangement joins TRBV6-4 to TRBJ2-1; TRBD2 matches 7 bases. CDR1 and CDR2 from the germline V gene are MRHNA and SNTAGT. CDR3 length: 15 amino acids. Trimming took 2 bases from V and 3 from J; bases not matched to a gene: 4.

This clone was recorded only once. This chain connects TRBV7-3 to TRBJ1-6; the D gene is possibly TRBD1 (5 bases). The CDR3 totals 15 residues. V lost 2 bases, J lost 7 bases, and 12 bases lay in between. CDR1 and CDR2 from the germline V gene are SGHTA and FQGTGA. For the CDR3, the DNA is TGTGCCAGCAGCTTACTGGGGGAGTTGAATTCACCCCTCCACTTT. Translated, it gives CASSLLGELNSPLHF.

The chain is built from TRBV25-1 and TRBJ2-5; the D gene is possibly TRBD1 (5 bases). Germline CDR1 and CDR2: MGHDK and SYGVNS. V lost 8 bases and J 2 bases, leaving 9 bases between the germline ends. This CDR3 is built from 12 residues. The CDR3 nucleotides read TGTGCCAGCTTGACAGATCAAGAGACCCAGTACTTC. Protein: CASLTDQETQYF.

The chain uses TRBV7-3 and TRBJ2-2, with TRBD2 matching over 9 bases. The CDR3 contains 16 residues. Germline lookup yields CDR1 SGHTA and CDR2 FQGTGA. J was trimmed by 6 bases and V by 1 base; bases with no gene match: 6. DNA for the CDR3: TGTGCCAGCAGCTTAATCGGCGGGAGGGCCGCCGGGGAGCTGTTTTTT. This translates into CASSLIGGRAAGELFF.

The rearrangement joins TRBV2 to TRBJ2-3, with TRBD2 matching 7 bases. The CDR3 is 15 residues long. Germline CDR1 and CDR2: SNHLY and FYNNEI. Germline trimming cut 7 bases from V and 2 bases from J; bases unmatched to any gene: 9. The CDR3 nucleotides are TGTGCCAGCAAGTCGGAAGGGGACTACACAGATACGCAGTATTTT. Translating it yields CASKSEGDYTDTQYF.

This chain connects TRBV6-6 to TRBJ1-3; 7 positions agree with TRBD1. The V gene end was trimmed by 2 bases and the J gene end by 0 bases; junction bases not matched to a gene: 4. Germline V CDR1 and CDR2: MNHNY, SVGAGI (reference sequence). The CDR3 runs to 16 residues. The CDR3 sequence is CASSYPTGYSGNTIYF. CDR3 coding DNA: TGTGCCAGCAGTTACCCGACAGGGTACTCTGGAAACACCATATATTTT.